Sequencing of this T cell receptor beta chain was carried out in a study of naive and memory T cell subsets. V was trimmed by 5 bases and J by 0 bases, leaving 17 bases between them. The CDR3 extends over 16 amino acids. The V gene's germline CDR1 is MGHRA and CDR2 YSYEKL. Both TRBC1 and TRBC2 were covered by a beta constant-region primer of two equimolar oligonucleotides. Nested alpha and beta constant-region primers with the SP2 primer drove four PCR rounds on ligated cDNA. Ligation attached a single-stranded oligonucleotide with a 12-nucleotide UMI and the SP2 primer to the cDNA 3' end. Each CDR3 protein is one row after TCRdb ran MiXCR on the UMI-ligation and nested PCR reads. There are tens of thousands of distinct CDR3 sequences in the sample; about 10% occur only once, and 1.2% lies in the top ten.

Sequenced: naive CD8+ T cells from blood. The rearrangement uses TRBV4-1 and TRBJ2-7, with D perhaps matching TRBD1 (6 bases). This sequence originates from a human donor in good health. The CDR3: CASSSPPDRSSYEQYF. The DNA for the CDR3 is TGCGCCAGCAGCTCTCCACCCGACAGGAGCTCCTACGAGCAGTACTTC.